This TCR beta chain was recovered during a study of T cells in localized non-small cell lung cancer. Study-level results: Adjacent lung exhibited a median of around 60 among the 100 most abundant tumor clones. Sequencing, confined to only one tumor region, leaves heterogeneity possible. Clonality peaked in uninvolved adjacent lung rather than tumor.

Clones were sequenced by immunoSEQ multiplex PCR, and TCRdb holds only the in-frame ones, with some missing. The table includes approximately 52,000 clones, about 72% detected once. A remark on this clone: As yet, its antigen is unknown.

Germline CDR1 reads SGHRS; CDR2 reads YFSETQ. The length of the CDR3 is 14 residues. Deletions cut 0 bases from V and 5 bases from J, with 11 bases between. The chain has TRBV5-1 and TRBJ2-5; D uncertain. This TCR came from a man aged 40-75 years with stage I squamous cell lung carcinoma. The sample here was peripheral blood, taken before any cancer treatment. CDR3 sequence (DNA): TGCGCCAGCAGCTTGGAGACGGTGCGGGAGACCCAGTACTTC. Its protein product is CASSLETVRETQYF.